A single sample gave rise to the 29 T cell receptor beta chains below, sequenced in a study of T cells after posttransplantation cyclophosphamide. The repertoire was sequenced with immunoSEQ multiplex PCR; TCRdb's copy has only in-frame clones and lacks some. The specimen has some 14,000 clones, none found just once. Treatment was busulfan-fludarabine conditioning, a marrow graft, and cyclophosphamide on days +3 and +4. Here the sequenced sample was PBMCs, taken 950 to 1,200 days after allogeneic stem cell transplant with posttransplant cyclophosphamide. The origin of the receptors is a female patient aged 35-55 years who received an allogeneic stem cell transplant from a related donor, was CMV-positive, and had no GVHD. Among the T cells, some may be from the graft donor.

This clone was counted a few times. The genes are TRBV9 and TRBJ2-3; 10 nucleotides align to TRBD2. The CDR3 totals 16 residues. V gave up 3 bases and J gave up 4 bases; unmatched junction bases: 8. Germline V gives CDR1 SGDLS, CDR2 YYNGEE. CDR3 nucleotide sequence: TGTGCCAGCAGCGCGGCTAGCGGGGGCATGTCAGATACGCAGTATTTT. This sequence encodes CASSAASGGMSDTQYF.

This clone was observed at least ten times. The CDR3 nucleotides are TGTGCCATCAGACCACCGAGGGACACCATATATTTT. It encodes CAIRPPRDTIYF. This rearrangement joins TRBV10-3 to TRBJ1-3; the D is unclear. Trimming cost V 6 bases and J 8 bases, with 11 bases left between them. This CDR3 is built from 12 residues. Per germline, CDR1 ENHRY and CDR2 SYGVKD.

This clone was seen repeatedly, ten times or more. The chain joins TRBV28 to TRBJ2-3, with D perhaps matching TRBD2 (6 bases). Trimming left V 2 bases short and J 0 bases short, with 18 bases between. Germline V gives CDR1 MDHEN, CDR2 SYDVKM. The CDR3 has 18 residues. The CDR3 DNA is TGTGCCAGCAGTTTAATATTCCGTAGCGGACTTAGCACAGATACGCAGTATTTT. As protein: CASSLIFRSGLSTDTQYF.

This clone appeared a few times. The genes are TRBV9 and TRBJ2-2, with D maybe TRBD1 (6 bases). CDR1 and CDR2 (germline): SGDLS, YYNGEE. Trimming stripped 6 bases from V and 2 bases from J, with 11 bases between. The CDR3 is 14 amino acids. CDR3: CASTRDTNTGELFF. CDR3 DNA sequence: TGTGCCAGCACCAGGGACACAAACACCGGGGAGCTGTTTTTT.

The sample holds many counts of this clone. V gene TRBV5-4 combines with J gene TRBJ2-5; 8 nucleotides match TRBD1. V was clipped by 0 bases and J by 5 bases; unmatched bases: 3. This CDR3 is built from 14 residues. Looked up from germline, CDR1 is SGHNT and CDR2 is YYREEE (reference sequence). The CDR3 coding sequence is TGTGCCAGCAGCTTGGACAGGGGGGAGGAGACCCAGTACTTC. Protein product: CASSLDRGEETQYF.

This clone occurred many times. This chain connects TRBV13 to TRBJ2-2; 7 nucleotides agree with TRBD1. This CDR3 comprises 15 residues. Germline V lookup: CDR1 PRHDT, CDR2 FYEKMQ (reference sequence). Germline trimming cut 6 bases from V and 4 bases from J; bases unmatched to any gene: 8. The CDR3 nucleotides are TGTGCCAGCAGGGCGACAGGGTCGGTCACCGGGGAGCTGTTTTTT. It codes for CASRATGSVTGELFF. The variable domain in full, with the rest retrieved from reference TRBV13 and TRBJ2-2, is AAGVIQSPRHLIKEKRETATLKCYPIPRHDTVYWYQQGPGQDPQFLISFYEKMQSDKGSIPDRFSAQQFSDYHSELNMSSLELGDSALYFCASRATGSVTGELFFGEGSRLTVL.

This clone showed up many times. The chain carries TRBV6-6 and TRBJ1-6; perhaps TRBD1 as D (5 bases). CDR3 length: 14 amino acids. Trimming cost V 5 bases and J 6 bases, with 11 bases left between them. Germline-derived CDR1 and CDR2 are MNHNY and SVGAGI (reference sequence). CDR3 sequence reads: CASSPGHRNSPLHF. CDR3 nucleotides: TGTGCCAGCAGTCCCGGACATCGTAATTCACCCCTCCACTTT.

This clone was counted many times. The genes are TRBV4-2 and TRBJ2-7; perhaps TRBD1 as D (6 bases). The germline CDR1 and CDR2 sequences are LGHNA and YNFKEQ. Trimming took 3 bases from V and 6 from J, leaving 15 bases between them. The CDR3 runs to 14 residues. The CDR3 spells CASSQAGGKGEQYF. DNA of the CDR3: TGTGCCAGCAGCCAGGCTGGGGGCAAAGGCGAGCAGTACTTC.

This clone was found many times. The rearrangement uses TRBV13 and TRBJ1-2, with D unclear. Germline CDR1 is PRHDT and CDR2 is FYEKMQ (reference sequence). The CDR3 contains 13 residues. The germline V and J ends were trimmed by 5 bases and 8 bases, with 15 bases remaining between them. Here the CDR3 DNA reads TGTGCCAGCAGCCCTCTACGGGGTCGGGGCTACACCTTC. It specifies CASSPLRGRGYTF.

The table lists this clone with many counts. The chain combines TRBV19 with TRBJ1-3; unclear D gene. This CDR3 is 14 amino acids long. Germline V CDR1 and CDR2: LNHDA, SQIVND (reference sequence). V dropped 7 bases and J dropped 0 bases, with 10 bases sitting between them. CDR3 residues: CASTDTFSGNTIYF. In nucleotides, the CDR3 is TGTGCCAGTACTGACACCTTCTCTGGAAACACCATATATTTT.

There are many counts of this clone. The V call is TRBV27, the J call TRBJ1-5, with 7 bases fitting TRBD1. Germline lookup yields CDR1 MNHEY and CDR2 SMNVEV (reference sequence). Trimming at V came to 5 bases and at J to 7 bases, leaving 8 bases not matched to a gene. The CDR3 length is 14 residues. The CDR3 loop is CASSMTGLGQPQHF. The CDR3 DNA sequence: TGTGCCAGCAGTATGACAGGGCTTGGGCAGCCCCAGCATTTT.

The genes are TRBV6-1 and TRBJ2-7; D is unresolved. Germline V CDR1 and CDR2: MNHNS, SASEGT. The CDR3 sequence is 10 residues long. V lost 7 bases to trimming and J lost 4 bases, with 5 bases between them. The CDR3 DNA reads as TGTGCCAGCATGTCGTACGAGCAGTACTTC. Its protein product is CASMSYEQYF.

In its sample, this clone was seen many times. The chain recombines TRBV7-9 with TRBJ2-5, with a possible D match to TRBD2 (5 bases). The germline gives CDR1 SEHNR, CDR2 FQNEAQ (reference sequence). V was trimmed by 1 base and J by 2 bases, leaving 11 bases between them. This CDR3 spans 15 amino acids. The DNA for the CDR3 is TGTGCCAGCAGCTTAGTTCGGGGAGAACAAGAGACCCAGTACTTC. The encoded protein is CASSLVRGEQETQYF. Full variable domain (outside the CDR3, taken from reference TRBV7-9 and TRBJ2-5): DTGVSQNPRHKITKRGQNVTFRCDPISEHNRLYWYRQTLGQGPEFLTYFQNEAQLEKSRLLSDRFSAERPKGSFSTLEIQRTEQGDSAMYLCASSLVRGEQETQYFGPGTRLLVL.

This clone has just a few counts. This chain uses TRBV6-1 with TRBJ2-3, with D perhaps TRBD2 (6 bases). The CDR3 consists of 17 residues. Deletions cut 4 bases from V and 1 base from J, with 18 bases between. Germline assignment: CDR1 MNHNS and CDR2 SASEGT. The CDR3, as DNA: TGTGCCAGCAGTGTGGGACTGAGGGAGGTTGGCACAGATACGCAGTATTTT. Translated: CASSVGLREVGTDTQYF.

This clone was found many times. The rearrangement links TRBV5-6 to TRBJ2-1; perhaps TRBD1 as D (6 bases). Germline CDR1 and CDR2: SGHDT and YYEEEE. The CDR3 spans 13 residues. The V gene lost 1 base and the J gene lost 8 bases, with 10 bases spanning the gap. The CDR3 sequence: CASSLTGHYEQFF. Written as DNA, the CDR3 is TGTGCCAGCAGCTTGACAGGGCATTATGAGCAGTTCTTC.

This clone was seen at least ten times. This chain uses TRBV12-5 with TRBJ1-1; 8 positions match TRBD1. Germline V CDR1 and CDR2: LGHNT, FRNRAP. This CDR3 has 14 amino acids. After removal of 7 bases from V and 5 bases from J, the junction contained 9 bases not matched to a gene. The DNA for the CDR3 is TGTGCTAGTGACCTCGGACAGGGTGGGACTGAAGCTTTCTTT. Protein sequence: CASDLGQGGTEAFF.

This clone was observed many times. CDR3 sequence reads: CSVSTGLNTEAFF. In DNA, the CDR3 is TGCAGCGTTTCGACAGGGCTGAACACTGAAGCTTTCTTT. The rearrangement joins TRBV29-1 to TRBJ1-1; 7 bases align to TRBD1. Unmatched junction bases numbered 3, after V lost 5 bases and J lost 0 bases. The CDR3 has 13 residues. Germline CDR1 SQVTM, CDR2 ANQGSEA.

This clone has a count of ten or more. The chain is built from TRBV9 and TRBJ1-2; D perhaps matches TRBD1 (6 bases). The CDR3 runs 14 residues. Trimming pared 4 bases from V and 4 bases from J, leaving 14 bases between. Looked up from germline, CDR1 is SGDLS and CDR2 is YYNGEE. CDR3 protein: CASSKGRGTYGYTF. CDR3 DNA: TGTGCCAGCAGCAAGGGGAGGGGGACCTATGGCTACACCTTC.

This clone has just a few counts. The rearrangement uses TRBV28 and TRBJ2-2; 10 bases match TRBD2. The CDR3 loop spans 17 amino acids. The trim removed 2 bases at V and 6 bases at J, leaving 9 bases unmatched. The germline CDR1 and CDR2 sequences are MDHEN and SYDVKM. CDR3 nucleotides: TGTGCCAGCAGTTTAACCTTCCTAGCGGGGGTGTCCGGGGAGCTGTTTTTT. Translation: CASSLTFLAGVSGELFF.

This clone was seen a few times. The V gene is TRBV2, the J gene TRBJ2-5; 8 bases map to TRBD1. Germline V lookup: CDR1 SNHLY, CDR2 FYNNEI. There are 14 residues in the CDR3. With 4 bases clipped from V and 6 bases from J, the junction kept 7 bases outside the gene matches. The CDR3 region has the DNA TGTGCCAGCAGTGGAGGACAGGGCTTCAAGACCCAGTACTTC. It specifies CASSGGQGFKTQYF.

V gene TRBV27 combines with J gene TRBJ2-1, with 9 bases aligning to TRBD1. The CDR3 sequence is 20 residues long. Germline CDR1 and CDR2: MNHEY and SMNVEV (reference sequence). After removal of 4 bases from V and 8 bases from J, the junction contained 24 bases not matched to a gene. CDR3 in DNA: TGTGCCAGCAGTTACCAACGATACAGGGGGCTCCCCCCCCTTCGCCATGAGCAGTTCTTC. This sequence encodes CASSYQRYRGLPPLRHEQFF.

This clone was seen at least ten times. The rearrangement joins TRBV6-1 to TRBJ1-1, with 8 bases identical to TRBD1. The germline V gene encodes CDR1 MNHNS and CDR2 SASEGT. V lost 7 bases to trimming and J lost 3 bases; unmatched junction nucleotides: 1. The CDR3 has 12 residues. Here the CDR3 reads CASNRGDTEAFF. CDR3 DNA: TGTGCCAGCAACAGGGGGGACACTGAAGCTTTCTTT.

This clone was picked up a small number of times. This chain uses TRBV7-9 with TRBJ2-5; TRBD1 matches 11 bases. The end of the DNA aligns better with TRBJ2-7, so the J call may be wrong. Germline CDR1 is SEHNR and CDR2 is FQNEAQ (reference sequence). The CDR3 is 13 amino acids. CDR3 sequence reads: CASTLDRGHEQYF. DNA for the CDR3: TGTGCCAGCACCCTGGACAGGGGGCACGAGCAGTACTTC.

In this sample, this clone turned up a few times. The CDR3 DNA sequence: TGTGCCAGCAGTCAGGCTGGGCGGGGGGCCCCAGGGACCCAGTACTTC. The encoded protein is CASSQAGRGAPGTQYF. The chain carries TRBV5-6 and TRBJ2-5; 8 bases are a match to TRBD2. V was clipped by 5 bases and J by 7 bases; unmatched bases: 16. This CDR3 is built from 16 residues. The germline CDR1 and CDR2 sequences are SGHDT and YYEEEE.

The sample holds many counts of this clone. The chain carries TRBV29-1 and TRBJ2-7; a weak D match, TRBD1 (6 bases). Trimming left V 0 bases short and J 4 bases short, with 13 bases between. CDR3 length equals 14 residues. Germline V gives CDR1 SQVTM, CDR2 ANQGSEA. CDR3 sequence: CSVEEDSPGYEQYF. The DNA for the CDR3 is TGCAGCGTTGAAGAGGACAGCCCAGGGTACGAGCAGTACTTC.

The chain has TRBV28 and TRBJ1-1; 8 nucleotides match TRBD1. V was clipped by 6 bases and J by 4 bases; unmatched bases: 10. This CDR3 is built from 15 residues. Germline V gene data show CDR1 as MDHEN and CDR2 as SYDVKM. The CDR3 here is CASRAPTGEGTEAFF. CDR3 in DNA: TGTGCCAGCAGAGCCCCGACAGGGGAGGGCACTGAAGCTTTCTTT.

This clone was counted at least ten times. The CDR3 DNA reads TGTGCCAGCAGCTCAGCCGGGGAGCTGTTTTTT. It yields the protein CASSSAGELFF. V and J are TRBV11-2 and TRBJ2-2; D gene unclear. V shed 4 bases and J shed 6 bases, with 3 bases lying between them. The CDR3 has 11 residues. CDR1 SGHAT and CDR2 FQNNGV come from the germline V gene.

This clone has at least ten counts. The J gene is TRBJ1-1, the V gene TRBV19; TRBD1 matches at 7 bases. Germline CDR1 and CDR2: LNHDA and SQIVND (reference sequence). Trimming cost V 7 bases and J 0 bases; bases outside gene matches: 5. The CDR3 has 14 amino acids. CDR3 coding DNA: TGTGCCAGTACTGACAGGGTGGTGAACACTGAAGCTTTCTTT. Protein: CASTDRVVNTEAFF. Together with reference TRBV19 and TRBJ1-1, the CDR3 gives the full variable domain: DGGITQSPKYLFRKEGQNVTLSCEQNLNHDAMYWYRQDPGQGLRLIYYSQIVNDFQKGDIAEGYSVSREKKESFPLTVTSAQKNPTAFYLCASTDRVVNTEAFFGQGTRLTVV.

This clone appeared many times. The gene calls are TRBV28 and TRBJ1-3, with 10 positions matching TRBD1. This CDR3 is built from 18 residues. J lost 1 base, V lost 4 bases, and 10 bases had no gene match. Germline CDR1 and CDR2: MDHEN and SYDVKM. CDR3 protein: CASSSRDRGSRSGNTIYF. CDR3 nucleotides: TGTGCCAGCAGTTCCCGGGACAGGGGCAGTAGATCTGGAAACACCATATATTTT. The full variable domain, completed using reference TRBV28 and TRBJ1-3, is DVKVTQSSRYLVKRTGEKVFLECVQDMDHENMFWYRQDPGLGLRLIYFSYDVKMKEKGDIPEGYSVSREKKERFSLILESASTNQTSMYLCASSSRDRGSRSGNTIYFGEGSWLTVV.